One and the same sample provided the 14 T cell receptor beta chains below, sequenced in a study of persistence of HIV-infected CD4 T cells. This was the immunoSEQ version 4 assay in survey mode. The table came from immunoSEQ multiplex PCR; TCRdb's copy has only in-frame clones and leaves some out. The sample consists of 25,000 to 35,000 clones, around 73% of them appearing once. No antigen has been identified for these receptors. The stimulus was lysate of CMV-infected fibroblasts, around 10 ug/mL. CD40L/CD69 double-negative CD45RO-high memory CD4+ T cells were collected. This specimen consisted of CD4+ T cells sorted from PBMCs after roughly 18-hour stimulation, obtained from a patient who received antiretroviral therapy. These receptor sequences come from an adult woman with HIV who was CMV-seropositive.

This clone came up once. At one end, the junction sequence differs from germline, possibly due to a read error. V is TRBV11-3 and J is TRBJ2-2, with TRBD2 matching 8 bases. This CDR3 has 17 residues. Germline assignment: CDR1 SGHNT and CDR2 YENEEA. The chain's CDR3 is CASSLDAQRGSTGELFF. CDR3 nucleotides: TGTGCCAGCAGCCTAGATGCCCAGCGGGGGAGCACCGGGGAGCTGTTTTTT.

This chain uses TRBV7-3 with TRBJ2-1, with 12 nucleotides matching TRBD2. V lost 2 bases to trimming and J lost 2 bases; unmatched junction nucleotides: 1. The germline V gene encodes CDR1 SGHTA and CDR2 FQGTGA. This CDR3 region has 16 residues. Here the CDR3 reads CASSLASGGAYNEQFF. The DNA of the CDR3 is TGTGCCAGCAGCTTAGCTAGCGGGGGGGCCTACAATGAGCAGTTCTTC.

The chain has TRBV2 and TRBJ2-1, with TRBD1 matching over 8 bases. The germline V gene encodes CDR1 SNHLY and CDR2 FYNNEI. V was pared by 7 bases and J by 8 bases, with 13 bases of the junction left unmatched. The CDR3 extends over 15 amino acids. Here the CDR3 DNA reads TGTGCCAGCATCAAGGCGGCAGGGGGCGCGTATGAGCAGTTCTTC. It yields the protein CASIKAAGGAYEQFF.

The J gene is TRBJ2-2, the V gene TRBV30; 8 positions agree with TRBD2. The CDR3 has 15 amino acids. Germline V CDR1 and CDR2: GTSNPN, SVGIG (reference sequence). Germline trimming cut 3 bases from V and 0 bases from J; bases unmatched to any gene: 3. The CDR3 DNA is TGTGCCTGGAGCCCGGGACTAGCGAACACCGGGGAGCTGTTTTTT. It is translated as CAWSPGLANTGELFF.

The V gene is TRBV6-6, the J gene TRBJ2-7, with TRBD1 as a possible D gene (6 bases). In germline, CDR1 is MNHNY, CDR2 SVGAGI (reference sequence). The CDR3 length is 13 residues. V was clipped by 5 bases and J by 5 bases, with 13 bases between them. The CDR3 sequence is CASSLQGPHEQYV. The CDR3 DNA follows: TGTGCCAGCAGTCTACAGGGCCCCCACGAGCAGTACGTC.

This clone appeared once. The chain is built from TRBV6-2 or TRBV6-3 and TRBJ1-1; 7 bases are shared with TRBD1. V lost 6 bases, J lost 0 bases, and 13 bases stayed unmatched. Germline CDR1 and CDR2: MNHEY and SVGEGT. CDR3 length: 17 amino acids. CDR3 loop: CASSPPRGPSMNTEAFF. For the CDR3, the DNA is TGTGCCAGCAGCCCCCCGAGGGGGCCCTCGATGAACACTGAAGCTTTCTTT.

This chain links TRBV2 with TRBJ2-1; D possibly corresponds to TRBD1 (5 bases). Between the trimmed V and J ends, which lost 5 bases and 0 bases, there was a span of 11 bases. The CDR3 is 15 residues long. In germline, CDR1 is SNHLY, CDR2 FYNNEI. For the CDR3, the DNA is TGTGCCAGCAGTAGACAGTCAAGCTCCTACAATGAGCAGTTCTTC. The encoded protein is CASSRQSSSYNEQFF.

The chain is built from TRBV5-1 and TRBJ2-5, with D possibly matching TRBD1 (7 bases). Trimming removed 3 bases from V and 1 base from J, with 13 bases in between. In germline, CDR1 is SGHRS, CDR2 YFSETQ. CDR3 size: 15 residues. The DNA of the CDR3 is TGCGCCAGCAGCTGGCTTCAGGGGGGCCAAGAGACCCAGTACTTC. This encodes CASSWLQGGQETQYF.

This clone came up a few times. The V call is TRBV3-1 (or the pseudogene TRBV3-2), the J call TRBJ1-1; D might be TRBD1 (6 bases). CDR1 and CDR2 (germline): LGHDT, YNNKEL (reference sequence). The V end lost 5 bases, the J end lost 6 bases, and 13 bases lay between the germline ends. The CDR3 runs 13 residues. CDR3: CASSNREGAEAFF. The CDR3 nucleotides are TGTGCCAGCAGCAACAGGGAGGGCGCTGAAGCTTTCTTT.

The V call is TRBV5-1, the J call TRBJ1-4; TRBD1 agrees at 8 bases. V was clipped by 3 bases and J by 3 bases; unmatched bases: 10. Germline-derived CDR1 and CDR2 are SGHRS and YFSETQ. This CDR3 has 17 residues. The chain's CDR3 is CASSYRQGWPPNEKLFF. CDR3 bases: TGCGCCAGCAGCTACAGACAGGGGTGGCCCCCTAATGAAAAACTGTTTTTT.

This chain joins TRBV7-2 and TRBJ1-6, with no clear D. Germline loops: CDR1 SGHTA, CDR2 FQGNSA. Trimming left V 1 base short and J 12 bases short, with 10 bases between. This CDR3 has 13 amino acids. The CDR3 is CASSLDSGQPLHF. The CDR3 nucleotides are TGTGCCAGCAGCTTAGACAGCGGTCAACCCCTCCACTTT.

The rearrangement links TRBV7-9 to TRBJ1-1; no firm D call. Germline CDR1 and CDR2: SEHNR and FQNEAQ (reference sequence). The CDR3 covers 11 residues. Deletions cut 7 bases from V and 1 base from J, with 4 bases between. CDR3 sequence (DNA): TGTGCCAGCAATCAGAACACTGAAGCTTTCTTT. Translation: CASNQNTEAFF.

The rearrangement joins TRBV18 to TRBJ1-1; D not resolved. Germline assignment: CDR1 KGHSH and CDR2 LQKENI. The V and J ends lost 6 bases and 11 bases respectively, with 13 bases between them. This CDR3 is 11 amino acids long. The CDR3 sequence: CASSPRSEAFF. The DNA for the CDR3 is TGTGCCAGCTCTCCCAGGAGTGAGGCTTTCTTT.

The J gene is TRBJ2-7, the V gene TRBV29-1; TRBD1 matches 9 bases. CDR3 size: 13 residues. The trim removed 5 bases at V and 7 bases at J, leaving 9 bases unmatched. Germline V lookup: CDR1 SQVTM, CDR2 ANQGSEA. CDR3 residues: CSVSSGQGAEQYF. CDR3 bases: TGCAGCGTTTCATCGGGACAGGGCGCGGAGCAGTACTTC.